The clone carrying this T cell receptor (beta chain) was observed a handful of times. Its specificity is not known. These data belong to a study of blood T cells in healthy people across ages. Study conclusions and caveats: PBMCs were not sorted, which prevented a conclusive comparison of naive versus antigen-experienced cells.

J gave up 2 bases and V 7 bases, and 9 bases lay outside the gene matches. The germline V gene encodes CDR1 SQVTM and CDR2 ANQGSEA. This CDR3 comprises 14 residues. A sample-barcoded 5' primer and a J-beta primer mix were used in a second PCR of about 7 to 12 cycles. TCRdb re-analysed the 5' RACE reads in MiXCR, keeping a single row per CDR3 protein. The sample has around 1.5 million distinct CDR3 sequences, around 59% seen once. Specimen: blood. The V call is TRBV29-1, the J call TRBJ2-7; 9 bases map to TRBD1. The TCR originated in a man aged 18 to 29 in good health. The CDR3 nucleotides read TGCAGCGCCTTTGACAGGGGGGGAACCTACGAGCAGTACTTC. The encoded protein is CSAFDRGGTYEQYF.